This TCR beta chain came from a study of T-cell memory formation after mild COVID-19. At the level of the study: For the most part, TCR clusters were specific to one donor. Study-level findings and limits: Whereas later expanders leaned CD4+, clones contracting day 15 to 85 showed a balanced CD4/CD8 makeup. Among clones peaking at day 37 in the second wave, SARS-CoV-2 specificity remained unconfirmed.

A 5'RACE reaction primed in the constant segment made cDNA libraries of TCR alpha and TCR beta, and these carried sample barcodes and UMIs. TCRdb redid the calling of the 5' RACE reads with MiXCR, one entry per CDR3 protein. Among around 180,000 distinct CDR3 sequences listed, approximately 17% were seen once. Germline-derived CDR1 and CDR2 are MGHRA and YSYEKL. The CDR3 is made up of 15 amino acids. V was trimmed by 0 bases and J by 5 bases, leaving 13 bases between them. To note about this clonotype: Antigen: not known.

The sequenced material came from PBMCs or a T cell subset sorted from them (not recorded which). This chain links TRBV4-1 with TRBJ1-1, with D uncertain. This clonotype was sampled from a man between 18 and 29 years old who had mild COVID-19 (a few samples of this study predate the infection). Cell type and time point are not known. CDR3 DNA sequence: TGCGCCAGCAGCCAAGAAGGCGCACAAGGGACTGAAGCTTTCTTT. Protein sequence: CASSQEGAQGTEAFF.